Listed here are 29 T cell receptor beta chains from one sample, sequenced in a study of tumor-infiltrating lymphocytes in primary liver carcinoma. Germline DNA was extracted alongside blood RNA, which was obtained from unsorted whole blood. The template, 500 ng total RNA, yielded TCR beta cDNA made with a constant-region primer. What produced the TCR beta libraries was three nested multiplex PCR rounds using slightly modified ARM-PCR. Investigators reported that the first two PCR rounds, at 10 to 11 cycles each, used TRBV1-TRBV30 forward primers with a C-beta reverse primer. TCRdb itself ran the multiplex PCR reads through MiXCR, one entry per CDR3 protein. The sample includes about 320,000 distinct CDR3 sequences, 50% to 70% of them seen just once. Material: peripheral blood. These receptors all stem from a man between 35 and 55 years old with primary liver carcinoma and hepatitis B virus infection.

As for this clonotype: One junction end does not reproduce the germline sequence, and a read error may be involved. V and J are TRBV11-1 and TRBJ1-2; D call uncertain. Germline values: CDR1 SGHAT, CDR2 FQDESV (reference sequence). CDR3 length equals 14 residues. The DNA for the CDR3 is TGTGACAGCAGCCCCGGTCAGAGTAACTATGGCTACACCTTC. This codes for CDSSPGQSNYGYTF.

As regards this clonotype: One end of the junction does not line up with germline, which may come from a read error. The CDR3 sequence: CTSSLGGQSEQFF. The DNA of the CDR3 is TGTACCAGCAGTTTAGGGGGACAGAGTGAGCAGTTCTTC. The V call is TRBV12-3 or TRBV12-4, the J call TRBJ2-1; 7 bases line up with TRBD1. This CDR3 is 13 amino acids long.

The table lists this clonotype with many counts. CDR3 sequence reads: CASSPGPGVGATDTQYF. DNA of the CDR3: TGTGCCAGCAGCCCAGGGCCGGGGGTGGGTGCCACAGATACGCAGTATTTT. The chain recombines TRBV11-3 with TRBJ2-3; D might be TRBD2 (6 bases). The CDR3 sequence is 17 residues long. Trimming removed 5 bases from V and 2 bases from J, with 20 bases in between. Looked up from germline, CDR1 is SGHNT and CDR2 is YENEEA. Combining the CDR3 with reference TRBV11-3 and TRBJ2-3 gives the whole variable domain EAGVVQSPRYKIIEKKQPVAFWCNPISGHNTLYWYLQNLGQGPELLIRYENEEAVDDSQLPKDRFSAERLKGVDSTLKIQPAELGDSAVYLCASSPGPGVGATDTQYFGPGTRLTVL.

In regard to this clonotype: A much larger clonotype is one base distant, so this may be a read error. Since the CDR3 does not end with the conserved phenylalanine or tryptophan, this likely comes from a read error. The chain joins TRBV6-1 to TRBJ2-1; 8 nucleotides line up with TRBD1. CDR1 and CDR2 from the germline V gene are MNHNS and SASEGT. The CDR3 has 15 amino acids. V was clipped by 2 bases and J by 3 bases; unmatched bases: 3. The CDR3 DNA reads TGTGCCAGCAGTGAAACTACAGGGGGCTACAATGAGCAGTTCTCC. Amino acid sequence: CASSETTGGYNEQFS.

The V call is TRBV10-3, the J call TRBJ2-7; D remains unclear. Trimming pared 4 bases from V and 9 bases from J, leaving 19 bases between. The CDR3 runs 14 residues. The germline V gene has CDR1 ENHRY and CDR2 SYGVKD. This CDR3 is CAISVSTGFHGQYF. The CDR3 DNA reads TGTGCCATCAGTGTGTCGACTGGATTCCACGGGCAGTACTTC.

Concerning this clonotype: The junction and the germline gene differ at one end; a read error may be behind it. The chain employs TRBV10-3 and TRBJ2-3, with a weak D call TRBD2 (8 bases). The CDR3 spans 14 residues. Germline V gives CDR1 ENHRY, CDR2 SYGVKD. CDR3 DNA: TGTGTCATCACGAGCGGGAGTGGGACAGATACGCAGTGTTTT. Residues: CVITSGSGTDTQCF.

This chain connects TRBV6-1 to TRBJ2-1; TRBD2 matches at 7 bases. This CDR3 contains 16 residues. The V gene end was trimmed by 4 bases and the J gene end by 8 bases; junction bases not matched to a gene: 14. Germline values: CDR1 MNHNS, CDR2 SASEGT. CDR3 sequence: CASSGTTGGTTDEQFF. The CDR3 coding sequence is TGTGCCAGCAGTGGTACGACGGGGGGTACTACGGATGAGCAGTTCTTC.

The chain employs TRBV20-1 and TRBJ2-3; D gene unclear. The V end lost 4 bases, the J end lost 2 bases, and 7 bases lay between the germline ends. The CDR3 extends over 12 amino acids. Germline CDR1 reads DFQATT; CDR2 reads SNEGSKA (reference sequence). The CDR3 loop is CSATPSTDTQYF. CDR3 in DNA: TGCAGTGCTACCCCCTCCACAGATACGCAGTATTTT.

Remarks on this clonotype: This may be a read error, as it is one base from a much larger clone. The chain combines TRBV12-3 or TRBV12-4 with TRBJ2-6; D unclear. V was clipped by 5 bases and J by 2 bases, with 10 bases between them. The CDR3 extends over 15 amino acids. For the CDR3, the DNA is TGTGCCAGCAGTCGGGCGGAGCCTGGGGCCAACGTCCTGACTTTC. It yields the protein CASSRAEPGANVLTF.

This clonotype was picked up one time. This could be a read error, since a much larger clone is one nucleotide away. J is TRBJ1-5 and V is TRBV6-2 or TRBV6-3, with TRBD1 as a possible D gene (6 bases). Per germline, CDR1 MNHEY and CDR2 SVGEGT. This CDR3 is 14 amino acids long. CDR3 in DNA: TGTGCCAGCAGTAGGACAGTCGGATTTCAGCTCCAGCATTTT. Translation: CASSRTVGFQLQHF.

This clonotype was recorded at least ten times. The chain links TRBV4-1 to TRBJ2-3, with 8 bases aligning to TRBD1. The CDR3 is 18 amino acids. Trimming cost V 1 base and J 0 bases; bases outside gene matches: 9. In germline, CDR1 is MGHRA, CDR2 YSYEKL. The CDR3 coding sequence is TGCGCCAGCAGCCAAGGGGTAATAGGACAGGGCAGCACAGATACGCAGTATTTT. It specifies CASSQGVIGQGSTDTQYF.

CDR3 loop: CASSEVDSYNEQFF. The CDR3 DNA is TGTGCCAGCAGTGAAGTGGACAGCTACAATGAGCAGTTCTTC. This sequence joins TRBV6-1 and TRBJ2-1; tentative D call: TRBD1 (6 bases). The ends were cut back, 1 base at V and 3 bases at J, with 7 bases in the middle. This CDR3 region has 14 residues. Germline assignment: CDR1 MNHNS and CDR2 SASEGT.

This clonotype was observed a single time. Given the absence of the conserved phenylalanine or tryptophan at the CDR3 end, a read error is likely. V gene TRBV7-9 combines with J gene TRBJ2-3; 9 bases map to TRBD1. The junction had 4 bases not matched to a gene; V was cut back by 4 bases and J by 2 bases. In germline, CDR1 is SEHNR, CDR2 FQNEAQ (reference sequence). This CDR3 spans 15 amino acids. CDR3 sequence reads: CASSSGTGYTDTQYS. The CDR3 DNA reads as TGTGCCAGCAGCTCCGGGACAGGGTACACAGATACGCAGTATTCT.

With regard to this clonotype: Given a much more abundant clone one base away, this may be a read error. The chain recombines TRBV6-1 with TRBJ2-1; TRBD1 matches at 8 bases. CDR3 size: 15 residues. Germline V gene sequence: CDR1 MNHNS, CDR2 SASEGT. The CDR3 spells CASSDIGQGTNEQLF. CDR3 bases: TGTGCCAGCAGTGACATCGGACAGGGCACCAATGAGCAGCTCTTC.

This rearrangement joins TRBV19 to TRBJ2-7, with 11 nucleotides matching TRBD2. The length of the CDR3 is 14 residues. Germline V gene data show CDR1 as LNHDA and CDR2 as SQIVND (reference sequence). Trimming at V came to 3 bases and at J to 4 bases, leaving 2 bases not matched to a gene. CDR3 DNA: TGTGCCAGTAGTATCTCTAGCGGGAGGTACGAGCAGTACTTC. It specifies CASSISSGRYEQYF.

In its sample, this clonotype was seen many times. CDR3 sequence reads: CASSRTSDEQFF. The CDR3 region has the DNA TGTGCCAGCAGTAGGACTAGCGATGAGCAGTTCTTC. V gene TRBV6-6 combines with J gene TRBJ2-1; 9 bases match TRBD2. The CDR3 totals 12 residues. CDR1 and CDR2 (germline): MNHNY, SVGAGI (reference sequence). V dropped 5 bases and J dropped 8; count of bases not matched to a gene: 1.

The CDR3 region is CASNSQGVVGYTF. The CDR3 DNA reads TGTGCCAGCAATTCACAGGGAGTGGTTGGCTACACCTTC. The chain couples TRBV6-1 to TRBJ1-2; D is perhaps TRBD1 (6 bases). The V and J ends lost 7 bases and 7 bases respectively, with 16 bases between them. In germline, CDR1 is MNHNS, CDR2 SASEGT. CDR3 length: 13 amino acids.

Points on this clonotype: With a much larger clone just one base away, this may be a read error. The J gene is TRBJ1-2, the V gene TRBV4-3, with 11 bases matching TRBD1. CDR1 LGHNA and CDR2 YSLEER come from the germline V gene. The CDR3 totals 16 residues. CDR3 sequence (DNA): TGCGCCAGCAACCAAGATGTGGGGACAGGGGGTTTTGGCTACACCTTC. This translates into CASNQDVGTGGFGYTF.

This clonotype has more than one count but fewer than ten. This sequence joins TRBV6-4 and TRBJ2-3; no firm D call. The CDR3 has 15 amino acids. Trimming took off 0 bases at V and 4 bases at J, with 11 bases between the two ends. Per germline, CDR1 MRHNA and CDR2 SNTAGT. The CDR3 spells CASSDSKGPADTQYF. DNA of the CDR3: TGTGCCAGCAGTGACTCGAAAGGGCCGGCAGATACGCAGTATTTT.

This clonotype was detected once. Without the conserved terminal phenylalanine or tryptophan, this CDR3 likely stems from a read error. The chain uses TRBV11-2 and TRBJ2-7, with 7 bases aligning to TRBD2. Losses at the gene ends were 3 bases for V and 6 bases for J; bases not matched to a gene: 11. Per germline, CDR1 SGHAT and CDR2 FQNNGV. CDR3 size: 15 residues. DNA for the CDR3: TGTGCCAGCAGCTTGAGTACCGGGGAGGGCTGCGAGCAGTACTCC. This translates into CASSLSTGEGCEQYS.

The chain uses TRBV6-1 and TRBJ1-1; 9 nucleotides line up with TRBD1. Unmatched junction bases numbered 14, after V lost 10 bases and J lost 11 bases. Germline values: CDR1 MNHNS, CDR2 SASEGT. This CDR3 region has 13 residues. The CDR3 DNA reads TGTGCCACTCTACGAATGGGACAGGGTCGCGCTTTCTTT. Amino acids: CATLRMGQGRAFF.

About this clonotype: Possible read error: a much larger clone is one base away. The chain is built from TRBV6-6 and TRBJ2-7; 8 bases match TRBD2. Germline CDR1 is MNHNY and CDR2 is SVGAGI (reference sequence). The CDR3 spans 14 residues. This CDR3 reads CASSQTAGAYAQYF. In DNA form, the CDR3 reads TGTGCCAGCAGTCAAACAGCGGGGGCCTACGCGCAGTACTTC.

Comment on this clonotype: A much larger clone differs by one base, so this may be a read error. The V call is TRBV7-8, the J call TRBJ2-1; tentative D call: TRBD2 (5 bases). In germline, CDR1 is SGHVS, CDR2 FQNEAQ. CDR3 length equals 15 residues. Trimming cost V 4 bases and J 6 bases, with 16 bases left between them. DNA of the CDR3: TGTGCCAGCAGCTACGGGATGGCCGGGTCCAATGAGCAGTTCTTC. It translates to CASSYGMAGSNEQFF.

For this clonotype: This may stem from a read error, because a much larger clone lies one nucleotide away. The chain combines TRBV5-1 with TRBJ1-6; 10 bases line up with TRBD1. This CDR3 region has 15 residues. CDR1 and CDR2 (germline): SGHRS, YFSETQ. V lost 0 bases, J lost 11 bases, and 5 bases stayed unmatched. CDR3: CASSLGTGGSPPLHF. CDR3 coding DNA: TGCGCCAGCAGCTTGGGGACAGGGGGAAGTCCACCCCTCCACTTT.

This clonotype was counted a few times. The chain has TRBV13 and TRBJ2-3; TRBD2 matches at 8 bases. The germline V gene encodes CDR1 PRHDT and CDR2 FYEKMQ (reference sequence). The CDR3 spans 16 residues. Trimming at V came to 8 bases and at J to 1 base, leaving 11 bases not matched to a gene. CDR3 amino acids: CASGMTAGGGTDTQYF. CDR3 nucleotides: TGTGCCAGCGGGATGACGGCGGGAGGAGGCACAGATACGCAGTATTTT.

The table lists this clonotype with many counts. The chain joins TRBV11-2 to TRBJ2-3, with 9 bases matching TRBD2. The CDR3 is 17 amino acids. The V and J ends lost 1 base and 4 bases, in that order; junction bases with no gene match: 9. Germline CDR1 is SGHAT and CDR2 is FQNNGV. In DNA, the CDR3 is TGTGCCAGCAGCTTAGGGATAGCGGGAGACATGTCAGATACGCAGTATTTT. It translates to CASSLGIAGDMSDTQYF.

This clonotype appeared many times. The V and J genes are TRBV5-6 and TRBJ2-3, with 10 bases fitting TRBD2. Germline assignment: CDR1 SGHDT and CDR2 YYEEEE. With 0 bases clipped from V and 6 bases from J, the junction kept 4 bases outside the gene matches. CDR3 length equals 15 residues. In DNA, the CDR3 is TGTGCCAGCAGCTTGGCTGTGGGACTAGCGGATACGCAGTATTTT. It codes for CASSLAVGLADTQYF. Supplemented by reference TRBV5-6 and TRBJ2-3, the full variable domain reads DAGVTQSPTHLIKTRGQQVTLRCSPKSGHDTVSWYQQALGQGPQFIFQYYEEEERQRGNFPDRFSGHQFPNYSSELNVNALLLGDSALYLCASSLAVGLADTQYFGPGTRLTVL.

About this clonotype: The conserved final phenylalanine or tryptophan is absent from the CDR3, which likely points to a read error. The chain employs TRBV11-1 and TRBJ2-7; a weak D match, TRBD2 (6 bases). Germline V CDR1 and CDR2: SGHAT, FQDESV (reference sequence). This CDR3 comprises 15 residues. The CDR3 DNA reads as TGTACCAGCAGCTCATCCCGGGACTCCTCCTACGAGCAGTACTCC. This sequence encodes CTSSSSRDSSYEQYS.

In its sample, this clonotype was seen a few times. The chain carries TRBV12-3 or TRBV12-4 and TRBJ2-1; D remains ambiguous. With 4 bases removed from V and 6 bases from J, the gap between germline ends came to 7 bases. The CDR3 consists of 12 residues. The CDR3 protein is CASSSFGNEQFF. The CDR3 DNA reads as TGTGCCAGCAGTTCCTTTGGCAATGAGCAGTTCTTC.